A single count supports the clone carrying this TCR beta chain. These data come from a study of blood T cell repertoires in COVID-19. Study overall: Whether acute or convalescent, the COVID-19 samples came from the United States, Italy and Spain. PBMCs, B-cell-depleted T cells, or T cells provided the cDNA or gDNA that made up the material.

Enrolment of Seattle patients took place during active infection, and they were followed longitudinally. Authors' data handling: Amplification of reference gene primers provided the estimated nucleated cell counts. Repertoires were generated with immunoSEQ multiplex PCR, while TCRdb's copy carries only in-frame clones and drops some. The V and J calls and the clone size are those of that table, but D and trimming were determined from the DNA. Of 100,000 to 150,000 clones in the sample, around 89% were seen once. The CDR3 is 14 amino acids. With 4 bases removed from V and 4 bases from J, the gap between germline ends came to 13 bases. Germline CDR1 and CDR2: MGHDK and SYGVNS.

This chain connects TRBV25-1 to TRBJ1-2; D gene ambiguous. Material for sequencing was peripheral blood. The receptor was isolated from a man aged 55-75 years with COVID-19, enrolled during active disease. CDR3 loop: CASSAGGPPYGYTF. The CDR3 DNA reads TGTGCCAGCAGTGCCGGTGGTCCTCCCTATGGCTACACCTTC.